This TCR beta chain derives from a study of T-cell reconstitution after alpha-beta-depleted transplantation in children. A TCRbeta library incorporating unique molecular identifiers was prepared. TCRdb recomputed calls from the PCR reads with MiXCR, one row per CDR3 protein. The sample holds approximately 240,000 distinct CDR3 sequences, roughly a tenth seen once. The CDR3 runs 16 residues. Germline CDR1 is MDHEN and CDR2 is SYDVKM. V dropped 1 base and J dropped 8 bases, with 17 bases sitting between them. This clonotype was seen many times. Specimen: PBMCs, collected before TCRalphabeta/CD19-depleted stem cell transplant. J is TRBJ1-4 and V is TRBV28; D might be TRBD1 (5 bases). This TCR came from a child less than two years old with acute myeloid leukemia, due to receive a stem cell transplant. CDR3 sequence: CASSLSSPIDREKLFF. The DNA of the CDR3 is TGTGCCAGCAGTTTATCCTCCCCGATTGACAGAGAAAAACTGTTTTTT. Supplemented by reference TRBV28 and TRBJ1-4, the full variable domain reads DVKVTQSSRYLVKRTGEKVFLECVQDMDHENMFWYRQDPGLGLRLIYFSYDVKMKEKGDIPEGYSVSREKKERFSLILESASTNQTSMYLCASSLSSPIDREKLFFGSGTQLSVL.